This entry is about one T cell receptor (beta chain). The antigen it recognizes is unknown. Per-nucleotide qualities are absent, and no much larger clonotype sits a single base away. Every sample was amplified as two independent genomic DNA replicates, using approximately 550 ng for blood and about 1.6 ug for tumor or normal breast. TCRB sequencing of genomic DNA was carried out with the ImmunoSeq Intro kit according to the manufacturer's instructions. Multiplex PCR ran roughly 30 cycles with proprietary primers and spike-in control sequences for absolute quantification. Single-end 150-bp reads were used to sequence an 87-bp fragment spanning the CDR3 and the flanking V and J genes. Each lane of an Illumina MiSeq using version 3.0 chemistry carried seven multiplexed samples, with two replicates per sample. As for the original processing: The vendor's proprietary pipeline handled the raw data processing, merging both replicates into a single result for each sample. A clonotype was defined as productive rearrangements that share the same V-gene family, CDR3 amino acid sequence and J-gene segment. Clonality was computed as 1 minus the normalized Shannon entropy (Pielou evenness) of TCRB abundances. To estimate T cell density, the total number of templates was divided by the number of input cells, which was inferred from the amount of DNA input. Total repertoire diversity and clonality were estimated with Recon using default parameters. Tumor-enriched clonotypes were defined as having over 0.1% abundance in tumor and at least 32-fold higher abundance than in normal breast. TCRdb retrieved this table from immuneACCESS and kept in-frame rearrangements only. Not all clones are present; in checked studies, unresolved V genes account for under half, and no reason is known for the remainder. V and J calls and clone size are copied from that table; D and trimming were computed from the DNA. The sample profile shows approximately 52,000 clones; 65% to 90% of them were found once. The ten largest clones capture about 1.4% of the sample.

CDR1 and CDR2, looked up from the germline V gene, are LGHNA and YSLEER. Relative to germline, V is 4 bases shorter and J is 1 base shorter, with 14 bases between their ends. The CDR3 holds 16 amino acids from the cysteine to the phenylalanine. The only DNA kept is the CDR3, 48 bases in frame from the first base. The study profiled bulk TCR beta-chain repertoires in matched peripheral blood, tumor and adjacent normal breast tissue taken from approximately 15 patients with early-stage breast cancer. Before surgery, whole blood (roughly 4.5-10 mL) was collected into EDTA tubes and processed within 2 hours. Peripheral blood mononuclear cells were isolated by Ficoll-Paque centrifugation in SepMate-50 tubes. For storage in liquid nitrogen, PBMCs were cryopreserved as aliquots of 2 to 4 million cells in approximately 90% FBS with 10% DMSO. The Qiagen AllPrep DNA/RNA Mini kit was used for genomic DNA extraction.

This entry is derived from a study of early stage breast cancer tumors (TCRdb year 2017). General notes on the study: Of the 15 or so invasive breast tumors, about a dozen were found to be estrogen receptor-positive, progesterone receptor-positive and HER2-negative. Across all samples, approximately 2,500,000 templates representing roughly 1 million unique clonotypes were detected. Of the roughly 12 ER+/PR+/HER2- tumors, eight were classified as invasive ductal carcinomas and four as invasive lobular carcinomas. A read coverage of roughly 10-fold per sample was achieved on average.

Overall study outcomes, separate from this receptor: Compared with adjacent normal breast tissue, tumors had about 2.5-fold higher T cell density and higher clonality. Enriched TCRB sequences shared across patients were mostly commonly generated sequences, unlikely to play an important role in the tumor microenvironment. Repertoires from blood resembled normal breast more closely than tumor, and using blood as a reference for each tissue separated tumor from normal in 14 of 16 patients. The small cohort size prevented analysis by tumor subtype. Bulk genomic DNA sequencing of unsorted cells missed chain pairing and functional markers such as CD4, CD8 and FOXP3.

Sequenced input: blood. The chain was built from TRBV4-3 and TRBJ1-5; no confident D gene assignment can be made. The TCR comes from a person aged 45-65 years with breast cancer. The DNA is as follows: TGCGCCAGCAGCCCCACCGCGGGGAGGAGCAATCAGCCCCAGCATTTT. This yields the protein CASSPTAGRSNQPQHF.